The rows below give T cell receptor beta chains drawn from one sample of a study of a mutant IDH1 vaccine in newly diagnosed glioma. Using immunoSEQ multiplex PCR, the repertoire was profiled, and TCRdb retains in-frame clones only, with some absent. This table has 30,000 to 35,000 clones, 89% appearing once. Their cognate antigens are unknown. The source material was PBMCs, sampled from a glioma patient whose treatment included an IDH1 peptide vaccine. All receptors come from a middle-aged man with glioma. Each CDR3 is given with its conserved first and last residue. The order of the fields is V gene, clone size, J gene, D gene, CDR3 protein, CDR3 DNA. The D gene is left open where the match is weak. Where a row states a size, it is once, few, many or the class of an expanded clone; other rows omit it.

v_gene: TRBV7-9; abundance: .; j_gene: TRBJ2-3; d_gene: .; CDR3aa: CASESTDTQYF; CDR3nt: TGTGCCAGCGAAAGCACAGATACGCAGTATTTT
v_gene: TRBV7-9; abundance: .; j_gene: TRBJ2-5; d_gene: TRBD1; CDR3aa: CASSSTGVETQYF; CDR3nt: TGTGCCAGCAGCTCCACAGGGGTGGAGACCCAGTACTTC
v_gene: TRBV2; abundance: .; j_gene: TRBJ1-2; d_gene: .; CDR3aa: CAEGTANYGYTF; CDR3nt: TGTGCAGAGGGAACAGCTAACTATGGCTACACCTTC
v_gene: TRBV5-1; abundance: once; j_gene: TRBJ2-3; d_gene: TRBD2; CDR3aa: CASSLKLAGVRIQDTQYF; CDR3nt: TGCGCCAGCAGCTTGAAGCTAGCGGGAGTCAGGATACAAGATACGCAGTATTTT
v_gene: TRBV28; abundance: .; j_gene: TRBJ1-1; d_gene: .; CDR3aa: CASSLLGRLNTEAFF; CDR3nt: TGTGCCAGCAGTTTACTCGGCAGACTGAACACTGAAGCTTTCTTT
v_gene: TRBV14; abundance: .; j_gene: TRBJ2-1; d_gene: TRBD1; CDR3aa: CASSQRTGNNEQFF; CDR3nt: TGTGCCAGCAGCCAAAGGACAGGAAACAATGAGCAGTTCTTC
v_gene: TRBV7-2; abundance: .; j_gene: TRBJ2-7; d_gene: .; CDR3aa: CASSSMGRYYEQYF; CDR3nt: TGTGCCAGCAGCTCCATGGGACGGTACTACGAGCAGTACTTC
v_gene: TRBV6-4; abundance: .; j_gene: TRBJ2-3; d_gene: .; CDR3aa: CASSESSVDTQYF; CDR3nt: TGTGCCAGCAGTGAATCTAGTGTGGATACGCAGTATTTT
v_gene: TRBV5-5; abundance: .; j_gene: TRBJ2-5; d_gene: .; CDR3aa: CASSSLMGRETQYF; CDR3nt: TGTGCCAGCAGCTCACTGATGGGTCGGGAGACCCAGTACTTC
v_gene: TRBV28; abundance: .; j_gene: TRBJ1-2; d_gene: .; CDR3aa: CASGKYTINYGYTF; CDR3nt: TGTGCCAGCGGAAAGTACACCATTAACTATGGCTACACCTTC
v_gene: TRBV5-8; abundance: few; j_gene: TRBJ2-5; d_gene: TRBD2; CDR3aa: CASSLLAGGTRWTQYF; CDR3nt: TGTGCCAGCAGCTTACTAGCGGGAGGAACCCGCTGGACCCAGTACTTC
v_gene: TRBV7-9; abundance: .; j_gene: TRBJ1-6; d_gene: .; CDR3aa: CASSANHNSPLHF; CDR3nt: TGTGCCAGCAGCGCGAATCATAATTCACCCCTCCACTTT
v_gene: TRBV4-1; abundance: .; j_gene: TRBJ2-2; d_gene: TRBD1; CDR3aa: CASSQESRGTGELFF; CDR3nt: TGCGCCAGCAGCCAAGAAAGCAGGGGGACCGGGGAGCTGTTTTTT
v_gene: TRBV30; abundance: .; j_gene: TRBJ1-6; d_gene: TRBD1; CDR3aa: CASRQGADSPLHF; CDR3nt: TGTGCCTCCAGACAGGGGGCTGATTCACCCCTCCACTTT
v_gene: TRBV6-5; abundance: once; j_gene: TRBJ2-3; d_gene: .; CDR3aa: CASTDGVPSTDTQYF; CDR3nt: TGTGCCAGCACCGACGGGGTACCAAGCACAGATACGCAGTATTTT
v_gene: TRBV2; abundance: .; j_gene: TRBJ2-5; d_gene: TRBD2; CDR3aa: CASSEGLFETQYF; CDR3nt: TGTGCCAGCAGTGAGGGACTATTCGAGACCCAGTACTTC
v_gene: TRBV19; abundance: .; j_gene: TRBJ1-1; d_gene: TRBD1; CDR3aa: CASSTGEYTEAFF; CDR3nt: TGTGCCAGTTCTACAGGGGAGTACACTGAAGCTTTCTTT
v_gene: TRBV5-8; abundance: .; j_gene: TRBJ2-4; d_gene: TRBD1; CDR3aa: CASSKGDRIEDIQYF; CDR3nt: TGTGCCAGCAGCAAGGGGGACAGGATTGAGGACATTCAGTACTTC
v_gene: TRBV9; abundance: .; j_gene: TRBJ2-2; d_gene: TRBD1; CDR3aa: CASSVAGGAGTGELFF; CDR3nt: TGTGCCAGCAGCGTCGCAGGGGGCGCGGGCACCGGGGAGCTGTTTTTT
v_gene: TRBV7-9; abundance: once; j_gene: TRBJ1-1; d_gene: TRBD1; CDR3aa: CASSSRGRVNTEAFF; CDR3nt: TGTGCCAGCAGCTCTAGGGGGCGGGTGAACACTGAAGCTTTCTTT
v_gene: TRBV10-3; abundance: few; j_gene: TRBJ2-1; d_gene: .; CDR3aa: CAISEFNSYEQFF; CDR3nt: TGTGCCATCAGTGAGTTCAATAGCTATGAGCAGTTCTTC
v_gene: TRBV7-2; abundance: .; j_gene: TRBJ2-1; d_gene: TRBD2; CDR3aa: CASSLKLAGGNEQFF; CDR3nt: TGTGCCAGCAGCTTAAAACTAGCGGGAGGGAATGAGCAGTTCTTC
v_gene: TRBV4-3; abundance: .; j_gene: TRBJ1-5; d_gene: .; CDR3aa: CASSQSAGGNQPQHF; CDR3nt: TGCGCCAGCAGCCAGTCGGCAGGGGGCAATCAGCCCCAGCATTTT
v_gene: TRBV6-1; abundance: .; j_gene: TRBJ2-5; d_gene: .; CDR3aa: CASSEAYRGTQYF; CDR3nt: TGTGCCAGCAGTGAAGCATATCGGGGGACCCAGTACTTC
v_gene: TRBV28; abundance: .; j_gene: TRBJ2-1; d_gene: .; CDR3aa: CASCPTGSYNEQFF; CDR3nt: TGTGCCAGCTGTCCGACTGGCTCCTACAATGAGCAGTTCTTC
v_gene: TRBV28; abundance: .; j_gene: TRBJ2-7; d_gene: .; CDR3aa: CASSFSRSYEQYF; CDR3nt: TGTGCCAGCAGTTTCTCCAGGTCCTACGAGCAGTACTTC
v_gene: TRBV5-5; abundance: .; j_gene: TRBJ2-5; d_gene: .; CDR3aa: CASSFVGSQETQYF; CDR3nt: TGTGCCAGCAGCTTTGTGGGCAGCCAAGAGACCCAGTACTTC
v_gene: TRBV4-1; abundance: .; j_gene: TRBJ1-5; d_gene: .; CDR3aa: CASSQEAFSNQPQHF; CDR3nt: TGCGCCAGCAGCCAAGAGGCCTTTAGCAATCAGCCCCAGCATTTT
v_gene: TRBV5-1; abundance: .; j_gene: TRBJ1-1; d_gene: .; CDR3aa: CASSEAFF; CDR3nt: TGCGCCAGCAGTGAAGCTTTCTTT
v_gene: TRBV28; abundance: .; j_gene: TRBJ1-4; d_gene: .; CDR3aa: CASSFGRGEKLFF; CDR3nt: TGTGCCAGCAGTTTCGGTAGAGGGGAAAAACTGTTTTTT
v_gene: TRBV19; abundance: .; j_gene: TRBJ2-1; d_gene: TRBD2; CDR3aa: CASSVLAGARNEQFF; CDR3nt: TGTGCCAGTAGCGTACTAGCGGGAGCGAGAAATGAGCAGTTCTTC
v_gene: TRBV2; abundance: .; j_gene: TRBJ1-1; d_gene: .; CDR3aa: CASSPRVQNTEAFF; CDR3nt: TGTGCCAGCAGTCCCAGGGTACAGAACACTGAAGCTTTCTTT
v_gene: TRBV5-1; abundance: .; j_gene: TRBJ2-5; d_gene: .; CDR3aa: CASSSPYRDSPGTQYF; CDR3nt: TGCGCCAGCAGCTCGCCCTACCGGGACTCCCCAGGGACCCAGTACTTC
v_gene: TRBV7-9; abundance: once; j_gene: TRBJ1-1; d_gene: .; CDR3aa: CAGGAAGFAEAFF; CDR3nt: TGTGCCGGAGGGGCAGCGGGGTTCGCTGAAGCTTTCTTT
v_gene: TRBV6-5; abundance: .; j_gene: TRBJ1-2; d_gene: .; CDR3aa: CASSPWEGGNGYTF; CDR3nt: TGTGCCAGCAGTCCATGGGAGGGCGGGAATGGCTACACCTTC
v_gene: TRBV6-5; abundance: .; j_gene: TRBJ1-3; d_gene: .; CDR3aa: CASSLARSSGNTIYF; CDR3nt: TGTGCCAGCAGCCTGGCGAGGAGCTCTGGAAACACCATATATTTT
v_gene: TRBV29-1; abundance: .; j_gene: TRBJ1-4; d_gene: .; CDR3aa: CSVASAPVGEKLFF; CDR3nt: TGCAGCGTTGCTTCCGCGCCTGTGGGTGAAAAACTGTTTTTT
v_gene: TRBV5-1; abundance: .; j_gene: TRBJ2-5; d_gene: TRBD2; CDR3aa: CASRGLAAPGETQYF; CDR3nt: TGCGCCAGCAGGGGACTAGCGGCACCGGGGGAGACCCAGTACTTC
v_gene: TRBV25-1; abundance: .; j_gene: TRBJ2-7; d_gene: .; CDR3aa: CASSEMGGRGTYEQYF; CDR3nt: TGTGCCAGCAGTGAAATGGGTGGACGGGGAACCTACGAGCAGTACTTC
v_gene: TRBV28; abundance: .; j_gene: TRBJ1-4; d_gene: TRBD1; CDR3aa: CASSETGYEKLFF; CDR3nt: TGTGCCAGCAGCGAGACAGGGTATGAAAAACTGTTTTTT
v_gene: TRBV19; abundance: medium-sized; j_gene: TRBJ1-6; d_gene: .; CDR3aa: CASSIGGNNSPLHF; CDR3nt: TGTGCCAGTAGTATTGGGGGCAATAATTCACCCCTCCACTTT
v_gene: TRBV6-1; abundance: .; j_gene: TRBJ2-3; d_gene: .; CDR3aa: CASRLAEPNTDTQYF; CDR3nt: TGTGCCAGCAGATTAGCGGAGCCTAACACAGATACGCAGTATTTT
v_gene: TRBV11-2; abundance: .; j_gene: TRBJ2-7; d_gene: .; CDR3aa: CASSLGLEGEQYF; CDR3nt: TGTGCCAGCAGCTTAGGGTTAGAGGGCGAGCAGTACTTC
v_gene: TRBV6-4; abundance: .; j_gene: TRBJ2-5; d_gene: .; CDR3aa: CASSEQPGVGETQYF; CDR3nt: TGTGCCAGCAGTGAACAGCCGGGAGTAGGAGAGACCCAGTACTTC
v_gene: TRBV19; abundance: .; j_gene: TRBJ2-2; d_gene: TRBD2; CDR3aa: CASSSGLANGELFF; CDR3nt: TGTGCCAGTAGTTCGGGACTAGCGAACGGGGAGCTGTTTTTT
v_gene: TRBV5-1; abundance: .; j_gene: TRBJ2-2; d_gene: .; CDR3aa: CASSLGGKNTGELFF; CDR3nt: TGCGCCAGCAGCTTGGGCGGGAAGAACACCGGGGAGCTGTTTTTT
v_gene: TRBV6-1; abundance: once; j_gene: TRBJ2-4; d_gene: .; CDR3aa: CASSEPHGNIQYF; CDR3nt: TGTGCCAGCAGTGAACCCCATGGGAACATTCAGTACTTC
v_gene: TRBV28; abundance: .; j_gene: TRBJ1-3; d_gene: TRBD1; CDR3aa: CASSFGGTGNINTIYF; CDR3nt: TGTGCCAGCAGCTTTGGGGGGACAGGGAATATAAACACCATATATTTT
v_gene: TRBV6-4; abundance: few; j_gene: TRBJ2-6; d_gene: .; CDR3aa: CASSDSGSGANVLTF; CDR3nt: TGTGCCAGCAGTGACTCAGGGTCTGGGGCCAACGTCCTGACTTTC
v_gene: TRBV7-8; abundance: .; j_gene: TRBJ2-2; d_gene: .; CDR3aa: CASNPATVGIENTGELFF; CDR3nt: TGTGCCAGCAACCCCGCGACGGTAGGGATCGAGAACACCGGGGAGCTGTTTTTT
v_gene: TRBV28; abundance: .; j_gene: TRBJ2-2; d_gene: TRBD2; CDR3aa: CASSLSPIRLAGRTGELFF; CDR3nt: TGTGCCAGCAGTTTAAGCCCGATCAGACTAGCGGGGCGCACCGGGGAGCTGTTTTTT
v_gene: TRBV5-4; abundance: .; j_gene: TRBJ2-5; d_gene: .; CDR3aa: CASSLNLQETQYF; CDR3nt: TGTGCCAGCAGCTTGAACTTGCAAGAGACCCAGTACTTC
v_gene: TRBV10-1; abundance: .; j_gene: TRBJ2-3; d_gene: TRBD2; CDR3aa: CASSDAWLADITDTQYF; CDR3nt: TGCGCCAGCAGTGACGCGTGGCTAGCGGACATCACAGATACGCAGTATTTT
v_gene: TRBV15; abundance: .; j_gene: TRBJ2-3; d_gene: .; CDR3aa: CATSSGPGAGPSTDTQYF; CDR3nt: TGTGCCACCAGCAGTGGCCCTGGAGCGGGTCCGAGCACAGATACGCAGTATTTT
v_gene: TRBV6-1; abundance: .; j_gene: TRBJ2-1; d_gene: TRBD2; CDR3aa: CASSELAGVIVEQFF; CDR3nt: TGTGCCAGCAGTGAACTAGCGGGAGTAATAGTTGAGCAGTTCTTC